Listed below are T cell receptor beta chains from one sample, sequenced in a study of cytomegalovirus exposure and HLA in healthy donors. Only in-frame clones appear in the TCRdb table, and some are missing; sequencing was by immunoSEQ multiplex PCR. Seen here are approximately 190,000 clones, 81% observed once, and the top ten hold around 3.9%. The specimen sequenced was PBMCs. These receptor sequences come from a middle-aged man in good health and CMV-seronegative. The CDR3 runs from the conserved cysteine through the conserved F or W. Fields, in order: D gene, clone size, J gene, V gene, CDR3 protein, CDR3 DNA. D genes are given only for firm matches. Clone size appears in some rows only: once, few, many, or a class for an expanded clone.

>.|.|TRBJ2-5|TRBV7-2
CASSLLQGAETQYF
TGTGCCAGCAGCTTATTACAGGGAGCGGAGACCCAGTACTTC
>TRBD1|once|TRBJ2-2|TRBV4-3
CASSPGQGYNTGELFF
TGCGCCAGCAGCCCCGGACAGGGGTATAACACCGGGGAGCTGTTTTTT
>.|.|TRBJ2-7|TRBV4-3
CASSQSTNTLDEQYF
TGCGCCAGCAGCCAATCTACCAATACCCTCGACGAGCAGTACTTC
>TRBD1|.|TRBJ1-1|TRBV6-1
CASIQGVSTEAFF
TGTGCCAGCATTCAGGGGGTTAGCACTGAAGCTTTCTTT
>.|.|TRBJ1-2|TRBV5-6
CASSREGYGYTF
TGTGCCAGCAGCAGAGAGGGTTATGGCTACACCTTC
>.|.|TRBJ1-2|TRBV5-1
CASSDRSSNYGYTF
TGCGCCAGCAGTGACAGGAGCTCTAACTATGGCTACACCTTC
>.|once|TRBJ1-4|TRBV15
CATSRSGDGEKLFF
TGTGCCACCAGCAGAAGCGGGGACGGTGAAAAACTGTTTTTT
>TRBD2|.|TRBJ2-6|TRBV9
CASSVSTSGGAGANVLTF
TGTGCCAGCAGCGTCTCGACTAGCGGGGGGGCTGGGGCCAACGTCCTGACTTTC
>.|.|TRBJ2-5|TRBV5-6
CASSLEAVETQYF
TGTGCCAGCAGCTTGGAGGCGGTGGAGACCCAGTACTTC
>TRBD2|once|TRBJ2-3|TRBV13
CASSSPSGASTDTQYF
TGTGCCAGCAGCTCCCCTAGCGGGGCTAGCACAGATACGCAGTATTTT
>TRBD2|.|TRBJ2-7|TRBV5-6
CASRTRLAGGYEQYF
TGTGCCAGCCGAACTAGACTAGCGGGGGGCTACGAGCAGTACTTC
>TRBD1|.|TRBJ2-3|TRBV5-5
CASSLEPEGTATDTQYF
TGTGCCAGCAGCTTGGAGCCGGAAGGGACAGCAACAGATACGCAGTATTTT
>.|.|TRBJ1-2|TRBV6-1
CAIHDRTYGYTF
TGTGCCATCCATGACAGGACCTATGGCTACACCTTC
>.|.|TRBJ2-5|TRBV2
CASSPMGGQETQYF
TGTGCCAGCAGTCCGATGGGGGGACAAGAGACCCAGTACTTC
>TRBD2|.|TRBJ2-2|TRBV7-2
CASSLVGGSTGELFF
TGTGCCAGCAGCTTAGTGGGAGGGTCCACCGGGGAGCTGTTTTTT
>TRBD1|.|TRBJ2-2|TRBV7-9
CASSPGTGGTGELFF
TGTGCCAGCAGCCCCGGGACAGGGGGGACCGGGGAGCTGTTTTTT
>.|.|TRBJ2-2|TRBV4-2
CASSQEGLGGEATGELFF
TGTGCCAGCAGCCAAGAGGGTCTGGGGGGAGAGGCCACCGGGGAGCTGTTTTTT
>TRBD1|.|TRBJ2-7|TRBV5-5
CASSLPLDRGSDEQYF
TGTGCCAGCAGCTTGCCATTGGACAGGGGATCTGACGAGCAGTACTTC
>.|.|TRBJ2-3|TRBV7-2
CASSSLKTGTDTQYF
TGTGCCAGCAGCTCGCTAAAGACTGGAACAGATACGCAGTATTTT
>.|.|TRBJ1-1|TRBV7-9
CSSSLAGARDTEAFF
TGTTCCAGCAGCTTGGCAGGGGCTCGGGACACTGAAGCTTTCTTT